A single sample gave rise to the 2 T cell receptor beta chains below, sequenced in a study of somatic mutations in cytotoxic T cells in rheumatoid arthritis. The table came from immunoSEQ multiplex PCR; TCRdb's copy has only in-frame clones and leaves some out. This table holds about 14,000 clones, about 80% found once. The sequenced sample consisted of CD8+ T cells sorted from blood. These receptors originate from an adult with rheumatoid arthritis.

The chain has TRBV4-2 and TRBJ2-1; 12 bases align to TRBD2. Germline V gene data show CDR1 as LGHNA and CDR2 as YNFKEQ. V lost 4 bases, J lost 5 bases, and 0 bases stayed unmatched. This CDR3 contains 14 residues. CDR3 loop: CASSRLAGDNEQFF. CDR3 DNA sequence: TGTGCCAGCAGCCGACTAGCGGGAGACAATGAGCAGTTCTTC.

This clone was recorded only once. The J gene is TRBJ2-1, the V gene TRBV7-8; 12 bases map to TRBD2. CDR1 is SGHVS, CDR2 FQNEAQ, per germline. V trimming: 3 bases; J trimming: 7 bases; junction bases outside the gene matches: 7. The CDR3 spans 16 residues. The CDR3 sequence: CASSFLTSGSGNEQFF. In nucleotides, the CDR3 is TGTGCCAGCAGCTTTCTGACTAGCGGGAGTGGGAATGAGCAGTTCTTC.